Sequencing of this T cell receptor beta chain was carried out in a study of PD-1 blockade in classical Hodgkin lymphoma. The CDR3 totals 15 residues. The junction had 3 bases not matched to a gene; V was cut back by 0 bases and J by 2 bases. CDR1 PRHDT and CDR2 FYEKMQ come from the germline V gene (reference sequence). This clone was seen just once. All the patients suffered relapse after autologous stem cell transplantation, and brentuximab vedotin exposure differed. Here immunoSEQ multiplex PCR was the method, and the copy in TCRdb shows in-frame clones only, minus some. The table lists roughly 60,000 clones, approximately 90% of them singletons.

This chain links TRBV13 with TRBJ2-7; TRBD1 agrees at 8 bases. The TCR sequence derives from a human donor with classical Hodgkin lymphoma. Sample: peripheral blood mononuclear cells (PBMCs), taken before the second cycle of nivolumab. CDR3 amino acids: CASSLGRGRTYEQYF. CDR3 nucleotide sequence: TGTGCCAGCAGCTTAGGCAGGGGGCGGACCTACGAGCAGTACTTC.